This TCR beta chain was observed in a study of technical replicates of blood from a handful of donors. Trimming took 5 bases from V and 3 from J; bases not matched to a gene: 10. The CDR3 sequence is 15 residues long. Germline-derived CDR1 and CDR2 are SSHAT and FNYEAQ (reference sequence). Repertoires were generated with immunoSEQ multiplex PCR, while TCRdb's copy carries only in-frame clones and drops some. The data contain under 80,000 clones, about 96% of them singletons. The V gene is TRBV7-7, the J gene TRBJ2-7, with TRBD2 matching 7 bases. The source is a human donor in good health. Sequencing input: T cells isolated from PBMCs. CDR3 sequence reads: CASSHRSGAGYEQYF. CDR3 DNA sequence: TGTGCCAGCAGCCATAGGAGCGGGGCAGGCTACGAGCAGTACTTC.